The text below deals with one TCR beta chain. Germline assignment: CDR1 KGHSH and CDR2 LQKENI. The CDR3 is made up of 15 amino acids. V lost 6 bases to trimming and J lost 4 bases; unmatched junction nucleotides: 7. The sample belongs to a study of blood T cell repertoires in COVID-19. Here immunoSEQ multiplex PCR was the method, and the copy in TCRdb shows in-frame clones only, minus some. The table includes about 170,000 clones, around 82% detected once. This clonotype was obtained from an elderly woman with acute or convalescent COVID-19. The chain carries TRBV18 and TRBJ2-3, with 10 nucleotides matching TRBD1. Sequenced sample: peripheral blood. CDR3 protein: CASSQGQGIPDTQYF. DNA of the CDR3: TGTGCCAGCTCTCAGGGACAGGGGATCCCAGATACGCAGTATTTT.